These 20 T cell receptor beta chains came from one sample sequenced in a study of cytomegalovirus exposure and HLA in healthy donors. Amplification used 60 Vbeta primers and 13 Jbeta primers. TCRdb's copy holds only in-frame clones and misses some; the assay was immunoSEQ multiplex PCR. This repertoire shows 110,000 or so clones, 75% to 85% found once; its top ten account for roughly 2.1%. What was sequenced was PBMCs. Receptors were obtained from a man in his thirties or forties in good health and CMV-seronegative.

The rearrangement links TRBV6-1 to TRBJ2-1; 9 nucleotides match TRBD1. V was pared by 6 bases and J by 0 bases, with 6 bases of the junction left unmatched. Germline V gene lookup returns CDR1 MNHNS and CDR2 SASEGT. The CDR3 has 16 residues. CDR3 sequence (DNA): TGTGCCAGCAGCGAACAGGGGGCAAGCTCCTACAATGAGCAGTTCTTC. As protein: CASSEQGASSYNEQFF.

V usage is TRBV29-1 and J usage is TRBJ1-2; D remains unclear. The germline CDR1 and CDR2 sequences are SQVTM and ANQGSEA. This CDR3 contains 12 residues. Trimming removed 7 bases from V and 0 bases from J, with 9 bases in between. As DNA, the CDR3 is TGCAGCGCGGTGACACCTAACTATGGCTACACCTTC. It encodes CSAVTPNYGYTF.

This clone appeared once. The chain employs TRBV29-1 and TRBJ1-5, with a tentative D call TRBD1 (6 bases). The CDR3 consists of 13 residues. Trimming pared 6 bases from V and 4 bases from J, leaving 13 bases between. CDR1 and CDR2 from the germline V gene are SQVTM and ANQGSEA. CDR3 loop: CSVGGGVNQPQHF. CDR3 bases: TGCAGCGTGGGAGGGGGAGTTAATCAGCCCCAGCATTTT.

V and J are TRBV7-9 and TRBJ2-5; D not certain. There are 11 residues in the CDR3. V lost 5 bases, J lost 2 bases, and 3 bases lay in between. The germline V gene has CDR1 SEHNR and CDR2 FQNEAQ (reference sequence). The CDR3 DNA is TGTGCCAGCAGCCCACAAGAGACCCAGTACTTC. Its translation: CASSPQETQYF.

The sample holds one count of this clone. The gene calls are TRBV4-1 and TRBJ2-7; 11 bases align to TRBD2. In germline, CDR1 is MGHRA, CDR2 YSYEKL. The CDR3 has 15 residues. The V gene end was trimmed by 3 bases and the J gene end by 2 bases; junction bases not matched to a gene: 3. Written as DNA, the CDR3 is TGCGCCAGCAGCCAGGGACTAGCGGTCACCTACGAGCAGTACTTC. This encodes CASSQGLAVTYEQYF.

This clone was picked up many times. The gene calls are TRBV4-1 and TRBJ1-2; a weak D match, TRBD1 (5 bases). The V gene's germline CDR1 is MGHRA and CDR2 YSYEKL. The V end lost 7 bases, the J end lost 4 bases, and 16 bases lay between the germline ends. This CDR3 has 14 residues. CDR3 nucleotide sequence: TGCGCCAGCACCTCAGGGCATAAAGGCTATGGCTACACCTTC. It translates to CASTSGHKGYGYTF.

This chain joins TRBV5-1 and TRBJ2-3; perhaps TRBD1 as D (5 bases). Germline loops: CDR1 SGHRS, CDR2 YFSETQ. Trimming left V 5 bases short and J 2 bases short, with 9 bases between. The CDR3 totals 13 residues. The DNA for the CDR3 is TGCGCCAGCAGGGGGCTTAACACAGATACGCAGTATTTT. As protein: CASRGLNTDTQYF.

V and J are TRBV6-5 and TRBJ1-2, with no clear D. The CDR3 is made up of 12 amino acids. From germline, CDR1 is MNHEY and CDR2 SVGAGI. V lost 4 bases to trimming and J lost 3 bases, with 6 bases between them. The CDR3 coding sequence is TGTGCCAGCAGTTCTACAGACTATGGCTACACCTTC. This sequence encodes CASSSTDYGYTF.

The V call is TRBV2, the J call TRBJ1-1; D is unclear. This CDR3 region has 13 residues. Germline V CDR1 and CDR2: SNHLY, FYNNEI. Trimming removed 4 bases from V and 5 bases from J, with 11 bases in between. CDR3 bases: TGTGCCAGCAGTGCTGACTTAGGAACTGAAGCTTTCTTT. This sequence encodes CASSADLGTEAFF. Combining the CDR3 with reference TRBV2 and TRBJ1-1 gives the whole variable domain EPEVTQTPSHQVTQMGQEVILRCVPISNHLYFYWYRQILGQKVEFLVSFYNNEISEKSEIFDDQFSVERPDGSNFTLKIRSTKLEDSAMYFCASSADLGTEAFFGQGTRLTVV.

In DNA, the CDR3 is TGTGCCAGCCTGGGCGTTGAGCAGTTCTTC. Protein product: CASLGVEQFF. V gene TRBV5-5 combines with J gene TRBJ2-1; D not certain. The CDR3 is made up of 10 amino acids. The germline V and J ends were trimmed by 7 bases and 9 bases, with 8 bases remaining between them. Germline values: CDR1 SGHKS, CDR2 YYEKEE (reference sequence).

The chain combines TRBV4-1 with TRBJ2-1; D call uncertain. This CDR3 is built from 11 residues. The germline CDR1 and CDR2 sequences are MGHRA and YSYEKL. Trimming shortened V by 7 bases and J by 5 bases, and 6 bases separated the two germline ends. The CDR3 sequence is CASTRDNEQFF. The CDR3 nucleotides are TGCGCCAGCACCCGGGACAATGAGCAGTTCTTC.

The chain uses TRBV28 and TRBJ1-5, with 8 bases that match TRBD1. The CDR3 runs to 16 residues. Germline lookup yields CDR1 MDHEN and CDR2 SYDVKM. V was clipped by 6 bases and J by 6 bases; unmatched bases: 13. CDR3 residues: CASSPTTGGWGQPQHF. The CDR3 nucleotides are TGTGCCAGCAGCCCTACTACAGGGGGTTGGGGTCAGCCCCAGCATTTT. Combining the CDR3 with reference TRBV28 and TRBJ1-5 gives the whole variable domain DVKVTQSSRYLVKRTGEKVFLECVQDMDHENMFWYRQDPGLGLRLIYFSYDVKMKEKGDIPEGYSVSREKKERFSLILESASTNQTSMYLCASSPTTGGWGQPQHFGDGTRLSIL.

The rearrangement links TRBV5-1 to TRBJ2-7; D is perhaps TRBD1 (5 bases). The V gene's germline CDR1 is SGHRS and CDR2 YFSETQ. V lost 3 bases and J lost 4, with 14 bases in between. The CDR3 spans 14 residues. CDR3 in amino acids: CASSSQGIAYEQYF. For the CDR3, the DNA is TGCGCCAGCAGCTCCCAGGGTATTGCGTACGAGCAGTACTTC.

The V gene is TRBV5-1, the J gene TRBJ2-2; 9 bases are shared with TRBD1. The germline V gene has CDR1 SGHRS and CDR2 YFSETQ. J gave up 7 bases and V 4 bases, and 8 bases lay outside the gene matches. The CDR3 consists of 15 residues. The chain's CDR3 is CASSEGQGVSGELFF. The CDR3 DNA is TGCGCCAGCAGCGAGGGACAGGGTGTTAGCGGGGAGCTGTTTTTT.

The rearrangement joins TRBV7-2 to TRBJ2-5; 9 bases are shared with TRBD2. In germline, CDR1 is SGHTA, CDR2 FQGNSA. V lost 1 base and J lost 5; bases outside the gene matches: 5. This CDR3 has 15 amino acids. The CDR3: CASSLGLAGVETQYF. For the CDR3, the DNA is TGTGCCAGCAGCTTAGGGTTAGCGGGAGTCGAGACCCAGTACTTC. The whole variable domain, remainder taken from reference TRBV7-2 and TRBJ2-5, is GAGVSQSPSNKVTEKGKDVELRCDPISGHTALYWYRQSLGQGLEFLIYFQGNSAPDKSGLPSDRFSAERTGGSVSTLTIQRTQQEDSAVYLCASSLGLAGVETQYFGPGTRLLVL.

V is TRBV6-5 and J is TRBJ1-6; 7 bases agree with TRBD1. This CDR3 is 13 amino acids long. After removal of 5 bases from V and 10 bases from J, the junction contained 5 bases not matched to a gene. Germline V lookup: CDR1 MNHEY, CDR2 SVGAGI. CDR3 protein: CASSHRGDSPLHF. CDR3 DNA sequence: TGTGCCAGCAGTCACAGGGGTGACTCACCCCTCCACTTT.

J is TRBJ2-2 and V is TRBV5-4, with D maybe TRBD2 (5 bases). The germline gives CDR1 SGHNT, CDR2 YYREEE (reference sequence). This CDR3 contains 15 residues. The ends were cut back, 4 bases at V and 8 bases at J, with 18 bases in the middle. The CDR3 bases are TGTGCCAGCAGCCCCCCTAGTGGGAGTGGAGGGGAGCTGTTTTTT. Residues: CASSPPSGSGGELFF. Full variable domain (rest looked up from reference TRBV5-4 and TRBJ2-2): ETGVTQSPTHLIKTRGQQVTLRCSSQSGHNTVSWYQQALGQGPQFIFQYYREEENGRGNFPPRFSGLQFPNYSSELNVNALELDDSALYLCASSPPSGSGGELFFGEGSRLTVL.

The gene calls are TRBV5-1 and TRBJ2-6, with D perhaps TRBD1 (5 bases). CDR1 SGHRS and CDR2 YFSETQ come from the germline V gene. The length of the CDR3 is 17 residues. V lost 1 base and J lost 0, with 11 bases in between. CDR3 protein: CASSLTGLSSGANVLTF. In DNA form, the CDR3 reads TGCGCCAGCAGCTTGACAGGTCTAAGCTCTGGGGCCAACGTCCTGACTTTC.

The rearrangement joins TRBV11-2 to TRBJ1-4, with 12 nucleotides matching TRBD1. Losses at the gene ends were 4 bases for V and 6 bases for J; bases not matched to a gene: 6. Germline V CDR1 and CDR2: SGHAT, FQNNGV. This CDR3 has 16 residues. The CDR3 coding sequence is TGTGCCAGCAGCTCCGGGACAGGGGGCGCTGATGAAAAACTGTTTTTT. It specifies CASSSGTGGADEKLFF.

This chain links TRBV5-5 with TRBJ2-2; 7 bases fit TRBD1. The length of the CDR3 is 16 residues. In germline, CDR1 is SGHKS, CDR2 YYEKEE (reference sequence). Trimming took 4 bases from V and 6 from J; bases not matched to a gene: 12. Written as DNA, the CDR3 is TGTGCCAGCAGCCAACAGGGGCCCCTTTGGGCCGGGGAGCTGTTTTTT. Translating it yields CASSQQGPLWAGELFF.